The 27 T cell receptor beta chains presented below share a single source sample, sequenced in a study of Graves' ophthalmopathy and Graves' hyperthyroidism. Amplification of TCR beta CDR3 regions used RNA transcripts. RT-PCR in the first round used HTBI primers; a second-round multiplex PCR followed. TCRdb called the multiplex PCR reads again in MiXCR, with one record for every CDR3 protein. The table records roughly 420,000 distinct CDR3 sequences, 20% to 25% of them present only once. The sequencing input was peripheral blood. The receptor source for this set is a woman aged 18 to 35 with stable Graves' hyperthyroidism.

This clonotype has a count of ten or more. This rearrangement joins TRBV12-3 or TRBV12-4 to TRBJ2-7, with a weak D call TRBD2 (5 bases). The CDR3 is made up of 15 amino acids. Trimming removed 6 bases at V and 3 bases at J, with 18 bases between. CDR3 nucleotides: TGTGCCAGCAGCCGAGCGCCGGGGAATAGCTACGAGCAGTACTTC. This codes for CASSRAPGNSYEQYF.

This clonotype was observed many times. The rearrangement links TRBV28 to TRBJ1-2, with a tentative D call TRBD1 (6 bases). CDR1 and CDR2 from the germline V gene are MDHEN and SYDVKM. CDR3 length: 12 amino acids. The V end lost 5 bases, the J end lost 13 bases, and 17 bases lay between the germline ends. Here the CDR3 DNA reads TGTGCCAGCAGTCAACTCTCCGGGACACCCACCTTC. Its protein product is CASSQLSGTPTF.

This clonotype was recorded many times. The V call is TRBV6-5, the J call TRBJ2-7, with 9 bases identical to TRBD1. The CDR3 is made up of 14 amino acids. Germline V gene sequence: CDR1 MNHEY, CDR2 SVGAGI. The trim removed 2 bases at V and 6 bases at J, leaving 5 bases unmatched. The CDR3 loop is CASSYGTGLGEQYF. In DNA, the CDR3 is TGTGCCAGCAGTTACGGGACAGGGTTGGGCGAGCAGTACTTC.

V gene TRBV13 combines with J gene TRBJ2-7; D not resolved. There are 15 residues in the CDR3. V was clipped by 5 bases and J by 4 bases, with 18 bases between them. Germline CDR1 is PRHDT and CDR2 is FYEKMQ (reference sequence). CDR3 sequence (DNA): TGTGCCAGCAGCCCCCCCCGTGGGCAGAGATACGAGCAGTACTTC. It translates to CASSPPRGQRYEQYF.

This clonotype has ten or more counts. The chain couples TRBV4-3 to TRBJ2-7; tentatively, D is TRBD1 (5 bases). V was clipped by 0 bases and J by 2 bases, with 14 bases between them. CDR3 length: 16 amino acids. CDR1 is LGHNA and CDR2 is YSLEER in the germline V gene. The CDR3 loop is CASSQDRETVTYEQYF. The CDR3, as DNA: TGCGCCAGCAGCCAAGATAGAGAGACAGTAACCTACGAGCAGTACTTC.

This clonotype was detected many times. The chain's CDR3 is CASSYSPGALTEAFF. CDR3 nucleotide sequence: TGTGCCAGCAGTTACTCGCCAGGGGCCCTCACTGAAGCTTTCTTT. This rearrangement joins TRBV6-5 to TRBJ1-1, with D possibly TRBD1 on 6 matching bases. Germline V lookup: CDR1 MNHEY, CDR2 SVGAGI. The CDR3 is made up of 15 amino acids. The ends were cut back, 0 bases at V and 4 bases at J, with 12 bases in the middle.

As for this clonotype: Compared with germline, one end of the junction differs, possibly owing to a read error. CDR3 sequence reads: CASSFLATKNIKYF. CDR3 sequence (DNA): TGTGCCAGCAGCTTTCTAGCGACCAAAAACATTAAGTACTTC. The rearrangement joins TRBV5-6 to TRBJ2-4; D possibly corresponds to TRBD2 (6 bases). CDR3 length: 14 residues. Germline-derived CDR1 and CDR2 are SGHDT and YYEEEE. Full variable domain (rest looked up from reference TRBV5-6 and TRBJ2-4): DAGVTQSPTHLIKTRGQQVTLRCSPKSGHDTVSWYQQALGQGPQFIFQYYEEEERQRGNFPDRFSGHQFPNYSSELNVNALLLGDSALYLCASSFLATKNIKYFGAGTRLSVL.

This clonotype showed up many times. V gene TRBV12-3 or TRBV12-4 combines with J gene TRBJ1-6; no clear D. CDR3 size: 12 residues. Trimming removed 6 bases from V and 8 bases from J, with 8 bases in between. DNA of the CDR3: TGTGCCAGCAGCCTCTTCCATTCACCCCTCCACTTT. The encoded protein is CASSLFHSPLHF.

This clonotype showed up just a few times. The chain has TRBV12-3 or TRBV12-4 and TRBJ1-1; 12 bases agree with TRBD1. The CDR3 spans 15 residues. V shed 4 bases and J 4 bases; nucleotides not matched to a gene: 4. The CDR3 bases are TGTGCCAGCAGTTCCGGGACAGGGGGCCGCACTGAAGCTTTCTTT. Translating it yields CASSSGTGGRTEAFF.

A few counts support this clonotype. The chain couples TRBV4-2 to TRBJ2-2; 7 bases align to TRBD2. Per germline, CDR1 LGHNA and CDR2 YNFKEQ. This CDR3 has 17 residues. J was trimmed by 1 base and V by 4 bases; bases with no gene match: 9. DNA of the CDR3: TGTGCCAGCAGCCCCTCCCAAGCGGGACGGAACACCGGGGAGCTGTTTTTT. It yields the protein CASSPSQAGRNTGELFF.

V and J are TRBV28 and TRBJ2-7, with 8 bases lining up with TRBD1. Trimming at V came to 4 bases and at J to 3 bases, leaving 11 bases not matched to a gene. Germline V gives CDR1 MDHEN, CDR2 SYDVKM. The CDR3 is 16 residues long. This CDR3 reads CASSSSLIGTGYEQYF. CDR3 bases: TGTGCCAGCAGTTCCTCTCTGATAGGGACAGGCTACGAGCAGTACTTC.

This clonotype was detected only a few times. The chain joins TRBV12-3 or TRBV12-4 to TRBJ2-5, with 7 bases that match TRBD2. J lost 3 bases, V lost 3 bases, and 7 bases had no gene match. The CDR3 has 15 residues. This chain's CDR3 is CASSLSGGVKETQYF. As DNA, the CDR3 is TGTGCCAGCAGTTTGTCGGGAGGCGTCAAAGAGACCCAGTACTTC.

CDR3: CASTEGAAYNSPLHF. The DNA of the CDR3 is TGTGCCAGCACAGAGGGGGCAGCCTATAATTCACCCCTCCACTTT. V gene TRBV27 combines with J gene TRBJ1-6; TRBD1 matches at 7 bases. This CDR3 has 15 amino acids. Per germline, CDR1 MNHEY and CDR2 SMNVEV (reference sequence). The V and J ends lost 7 bases and 2 bases, in that order; junction bases with no gene match: 5.

This clonotype was found many times. The J gene is TRBJ2-5, the V gene TRBV7-2; D assignment may be TRBD1 or TRBD2 (6 bases each). Deletions cut 5 bases from V and 4 bases from J, with 14 bases between. CDR1 SGHTA and CDR2 FQGNSA come from the germline V gene. This CDR3 has 14 amino acids. The CDR3 DNA reads as TGTGCCAGCAGCATGGGGGGCGACGCAGAGACCCAGTACTTC. Amino acid sequence: CASSMGGDAETQYF.

This clonotype has a count of ten or more. The CDR3 is CASSRTSGRAMRETQYF. DNA for the CDR3: TGTGCCAGCAGTCGGACTAGCGGGAGGGCGATGCGAGAGACCCAGTACTTC. This chain joins TRBV6-5 and TRBJ2-5; 15 nucleotides line up with TRBD2. Germline lookup yields CDR1 MNHEY and CDR2 SVGAGI. After removal of 5 bases from V and 4 bases from J, the junction contained 8 bases not matched to a gene. CDR3 length: 17 amino acids.

The sample holds many counts of this clonotype. The gene calls are TRBV27 and TRBJ1-1; D gene unclear. The germline gives CDR1 MNHEY, CDR2 SMNVEV (reference sequence). Trimming took off 0 bases at V and 1 base at J, with 3 bases between the two ends. This CDR3 is built from 13 residues. CDR3 DNA sequence: TGTGCCAGCAGTTTATCGAGGAACACTGAAGCTTTCTTT. It is translated as CASSLSRNTEAFF.

This clonotype was counted at least ten times. DNA of the CDR3: TGTGCCAGTAGTAAGCGCCGGGACCGCGACTACGAGCAGTACTTC. Encoded protein: CASSKRRDRDYEQYF. The chain has TRBV19 and TRBJ2-7; D is tentatively TRBD1 or TRBD2 (5 bases each). The V gene's germline CDR1 is LNHDA and CDR2 SQIVND (reference sequence). The CDR3 extends over 15 amino acids. The germline V and J ends were trimmed by 4 bases and 3 bases, with 16 bases remaining between them.

Many counts were recorded for this clonotype. The gene calls are TRBV12-3 or TRBV12-4 and TRBJ2-5, with unresolved D. Trimming removed 5 bases from V and 1 base from J, with 11 bases in between. This CDR3 region has 14 residues. CDR3 residues: CASSRNLPQETQYF. Here the CDR3 DNA reads TGTGCCAGCAGTCGGAATCTCCCCCAAGAGACCCAGTACTTC.

This clonotype was seen many times. V is TRBV6-2 or TRBV6-3 and J is TRBJ2-5; the match to TRBD2 covers 10 bases. Germline CDR1 MNHEY, CDR2 SVGEGT. J was trimmed by 1 base and V by 6 bases; bases with no gene match: 8. The CDR3 extends over 16 amino acids. For the CDR3, the DNA is TGTGCCAGCAGCCCTAGCGGGAGAGGGTTCCAAGAGACCCAGTACTTC. Amino acid sequence: CASSPSGRGFQETQYF.

This clonotype was recorded at least ten times. The J gene is TRBJ2-5, the V gene TRBV4-1; TRBD1 agrees at 12 bases. CDR1 is MGHRA, CDR2 YSYEKL, per germline. V shed 0 bases, J shed 4 bases, and the junction held 3 bases outside the gene matches. The CDR3 runs to 16 residues. This CDR3 is CASSQEGDRGRETQYF. CDR3 bases: TGCGCCAGCAGCCAAGAGGGGGACAGGGGGCGAGAGACCCAGTACTTC.

This clonotype came up many times. The chain combines TRBV6-1 with TRBJ2-5; 8 bases are a match to TRBD1. CDR1 and CDR2 from the germline V gene are MNHNS and SASEGT. This CDR3 has 15 amino acids. V lost 2 bases, J lost 5 bases, and 7 bases stayed unmatched. CDR3 nucleotide sequence: TGTGCCAGCAGTGAACCCAGGGGGCTAGTGGAGACCCAGTACTTC. Amino acid sequence: CASSEPRGLVETQYF.

The V gene is TRBV9, the J gene TRBJ2-7; tentative D call: TRBD1 (6 bases). The CDR3 extends over 12 amino acids. CDR1 and CDR2 from the germline V gene are SGDLS and YYNGEE. Between the trimmed V and J ends, which lost 3 bases and 6 bases, there was a span of 10 bases. The CDR3 here is CASSEGDSEQYF. DNA for the CDR3: TGTGCCAGCAGCGAGGGGGATTCCGAGCAGTACTTC.

V usage is TRBV6-5 and J usage is TRBJ2-7; D is possibly TRBD1 or TRBD2 (6 bases each). The germline V and J ends were trimmed by 2 bases and 3 bases, with 17 bases remaining between them. CDR1 is MNHEY and CDR2 is SVGAGI in the germline V gene. The CDR3 spans 16 residues. CDR3 residues: CASSYSVGGRSYEQYF. In DNA, the CDR3 is TGTGCCAGCAGTTACAGCGTCGGGGGCAGGAGCTACGAGCAGTACTTC.

This clonotype was observed a few times. The V and J genes are TRBV6-1 and TRBJ2-7; 9 nucleotides line up with TRBD1. CDR1 is MNHNS and CDR2 is SASEGT in the germline V gene. V was pared by 5 bases and J by 7 bases, with 6 bases of the junction left unmatched. CDR3 length equals 13 residues. The CDR3 sequence is CASSSYRGREQYF. The CDR3 DNA sequence: TGTGCCAGCAGTAGTTACAGGGGGCGTGAGCAGTACTTC.

This clonotype was seen a handful of times. The chain links TRBV25-1 to TRBJ1-6; D not certain. The CDR3 runs 14 residues. The germline CDR1 and CDR2 sequences are MGHDK and SYGVNS. V was cut by 6 bases and J by 2 bases, with 8 bases left in between. This CDR3 reads CASSKGAYNSPLHF. The CDR3, as DNA: TGTGCCAGCAGCAAAGGAGCCTATAATTCACCCCTCCACTTT.

This chain joins TRBV12-3 or TRBV12-4 and TRBJ2-4; no firm D call. This CDR3 comprises 15 residues. V was shortened by 5 bases and J by 0 bases, with 11 bases between the two germline ends. The CDR3 spells CASSRGRVAKNIQYF. The DNA for the CDR3 is TGTGCCAGCAGTCGCGGCCGAGTAGCCAAAAACATTCAGTACTTC.

At least ten counts were recorded for this clonotype. The V gene is TRBV7-2, the J gene TRBJ2-5, with D perhaps matching TRBD1 or TRBD2 (6 bases each). The CDR3 is 16 amino acids. With 0 bases removed from V and 5 bases from J, the gap between germline ends came to 16 bases. Germline V gives CDR1 SGHTA, CDR2 FQGNSA. CDR3 sequence reads: CASSLAGGGLGETQYF. The CDR3 coding sequence is TGTGCCAGCAGCTTAGCGGGTGGGGGGCTTGGGGAGACCCAGTACTTC.